This TCR beta chain is from a study of PD-1 blockade in classical Hodgkin lymphoma. Specified time point: cycle 4 day 1 (C4D1), after five to seven weeks of nivolumab. Each patient experienced a relapse that followed autologous stem cell transplantation, and brentuximab vedotin exposure varied. Best response was recorded as complete response, partial response or progressive disease. Produced via immunoSEQ multiplex PCR; TCRdb's table is partial and in-frame only. The sample records just under 65,000 clones, 90% to 95% being singletons. V lost 6 bases to trimming and J lost 3 bases; unmatched junction nucleotides: 7. This CDR3 comprises 15 residues. Germline CDR1 MNHNS, CDR2 SASEGT.

The input for sequencing was peripheral blood mononuclear cells (PBMCs), taken before the fourth cycle of nivolumab. The receptor was isolated from a human donor with classical Hodgkin lymphoma. The chain joins TRBV6-1 to TRBJ2-2; TRBD1 matches 7 bases. Written as DNA, the CDR3 is TGTGCCAGCAGGAGGGGACAGTCGGACACCGGGGAGCTGTTTTTT. Translated, it gives CASRRGQSDTGELFF.